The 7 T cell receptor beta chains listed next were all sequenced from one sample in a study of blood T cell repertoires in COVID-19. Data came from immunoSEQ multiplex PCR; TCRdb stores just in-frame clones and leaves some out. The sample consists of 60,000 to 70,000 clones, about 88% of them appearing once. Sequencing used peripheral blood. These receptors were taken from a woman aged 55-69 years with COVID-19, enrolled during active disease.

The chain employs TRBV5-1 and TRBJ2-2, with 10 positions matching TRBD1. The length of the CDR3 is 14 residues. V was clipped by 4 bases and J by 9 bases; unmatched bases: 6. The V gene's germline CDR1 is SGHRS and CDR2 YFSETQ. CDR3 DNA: TGCGCCAGCAGCCAGGACAGGGGGGACCGGGAGCTGTTTTTT. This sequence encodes CASSQDRGDRELFF.

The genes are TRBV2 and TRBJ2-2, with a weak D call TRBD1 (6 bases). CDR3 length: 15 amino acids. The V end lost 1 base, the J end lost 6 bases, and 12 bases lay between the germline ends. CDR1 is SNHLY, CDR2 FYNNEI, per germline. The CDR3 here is CASSEERGYPGELFF. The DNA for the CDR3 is TGTGCCAGCAGTGAAGAAAGGGGGTACCCCGGGGAGCTGTTTTTT.

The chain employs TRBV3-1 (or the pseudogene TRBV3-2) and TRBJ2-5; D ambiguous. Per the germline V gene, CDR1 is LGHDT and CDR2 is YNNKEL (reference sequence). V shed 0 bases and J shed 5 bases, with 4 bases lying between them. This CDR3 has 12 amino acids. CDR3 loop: CASSQESETQYF. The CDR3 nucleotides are TGTGCCAGCAGCCAAGAATCGGAGACCCAGTACTTC.

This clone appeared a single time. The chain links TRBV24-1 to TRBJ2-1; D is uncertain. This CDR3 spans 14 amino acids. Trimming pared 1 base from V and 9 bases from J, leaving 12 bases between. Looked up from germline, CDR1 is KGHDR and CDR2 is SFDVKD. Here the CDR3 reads CATSDFNSGSEQFF. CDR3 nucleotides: TGTGCCACCAGTGATTTTAATTCGGGTTCTGAGCAGTTCTTC.

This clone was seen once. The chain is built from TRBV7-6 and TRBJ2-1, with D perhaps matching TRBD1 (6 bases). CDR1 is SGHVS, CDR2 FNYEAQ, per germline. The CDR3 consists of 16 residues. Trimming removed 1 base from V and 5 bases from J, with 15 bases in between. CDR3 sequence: CASSLVVGGRNNEQFF. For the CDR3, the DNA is TGTGCCAGCAGCTTAGTAGTAGGGGGAAGGAACAATGAGCAGTTCTTC.

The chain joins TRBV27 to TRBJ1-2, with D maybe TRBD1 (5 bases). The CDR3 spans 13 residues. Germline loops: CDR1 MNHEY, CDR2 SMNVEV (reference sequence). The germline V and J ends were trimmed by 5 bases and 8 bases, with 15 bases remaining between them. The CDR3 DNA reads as TGTGCCAGCAGTCCACGACAGAGAATGGGCTACACCTTC. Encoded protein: CASSPRQRMGYTF.

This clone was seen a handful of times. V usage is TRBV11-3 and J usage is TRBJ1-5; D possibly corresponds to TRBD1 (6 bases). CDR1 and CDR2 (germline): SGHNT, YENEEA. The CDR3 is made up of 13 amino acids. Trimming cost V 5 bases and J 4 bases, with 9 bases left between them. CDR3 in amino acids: CASSPGQNQPQHF. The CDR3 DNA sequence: TGTGCCAGCAGCCCCGGACAGAATCAGCCCCAGCATTTT.